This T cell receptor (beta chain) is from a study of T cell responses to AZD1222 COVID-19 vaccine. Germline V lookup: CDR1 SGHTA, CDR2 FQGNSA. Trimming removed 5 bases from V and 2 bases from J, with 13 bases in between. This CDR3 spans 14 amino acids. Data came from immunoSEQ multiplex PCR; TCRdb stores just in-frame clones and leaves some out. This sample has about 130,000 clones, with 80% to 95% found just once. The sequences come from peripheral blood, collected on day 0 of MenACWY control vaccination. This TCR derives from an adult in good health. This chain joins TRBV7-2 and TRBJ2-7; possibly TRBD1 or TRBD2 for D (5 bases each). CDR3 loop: CASSPGARPYEQYF. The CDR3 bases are TGTGCCAGCAGCCCCGGGGCCAGACCCTACGAGCAGTACTTC.